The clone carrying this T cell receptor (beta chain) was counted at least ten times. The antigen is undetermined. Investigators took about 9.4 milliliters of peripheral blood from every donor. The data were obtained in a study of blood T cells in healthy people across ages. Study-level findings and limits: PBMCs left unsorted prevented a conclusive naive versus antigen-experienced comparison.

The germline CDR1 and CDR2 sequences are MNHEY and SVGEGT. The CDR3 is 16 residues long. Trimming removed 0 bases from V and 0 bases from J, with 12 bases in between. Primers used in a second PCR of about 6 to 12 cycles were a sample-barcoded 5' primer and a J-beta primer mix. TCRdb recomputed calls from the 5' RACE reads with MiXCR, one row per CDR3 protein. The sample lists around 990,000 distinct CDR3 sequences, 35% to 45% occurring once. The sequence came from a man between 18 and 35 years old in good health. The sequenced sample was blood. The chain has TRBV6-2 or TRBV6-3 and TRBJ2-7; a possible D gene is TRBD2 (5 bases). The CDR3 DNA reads TGTGCCAGCAGTTACTCGACGACCGGGAACTCCTACGAGCAGTACTTC. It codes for CASSYSTTGNSYEQYF.